This record looks at one TCR beta chain sequence and its context. As yet, its antigen is unknown. The source of the sample is a study of cytotoxic CD8 clonotypes in ibrutinib-treated CLL. The assay was immunoSEQ multiplex PCR, and TCRdb's table has in-frame clones only and misses some. The data hold about 22,000 clones, with more than 65% observed a single time. V lost 2 bases to trimming and J lost 7 bases; unmatched junction nucleotides: 7. The CDR3 totals 15 residues. Germline CDR1 reads SGHRS; CDR2 reads YFSETQ. Whole-study results and caveats: Exceeding age-matched healthy donors, baseline clonality also tracked the counts of circulating CD8+ T cells.

The gene calls are TRBV5-1 and TRBJ1-4; 8 nucleotides agree with TRBD1. The material was PBMCs, obtained after 12 months of ibrutinib treatment. This TCR was sampled from a human donor with chronic lymphocytic leukemia. As DNA, the CDR3 is TGCGCCAGCAGCTTCTCTGGGACAGGAGGTGAAAAACTGTTTTTT. The encoded protein is CASSFSGTGGEKLFF. Together with reference TRBV5-1 and TRBJ1-4, the CDR3 gives the full variable domain: KAGVTQTPRYLIKTRGQQVTLSCSPISGHRSVSWYQQTPGQGLQFLFEYFSETQRNKGNFPGRFSGRQFSNSRSEMNVSTLELGDSALYLCASSFSGTGGEKLFFGSGTQLSVL.